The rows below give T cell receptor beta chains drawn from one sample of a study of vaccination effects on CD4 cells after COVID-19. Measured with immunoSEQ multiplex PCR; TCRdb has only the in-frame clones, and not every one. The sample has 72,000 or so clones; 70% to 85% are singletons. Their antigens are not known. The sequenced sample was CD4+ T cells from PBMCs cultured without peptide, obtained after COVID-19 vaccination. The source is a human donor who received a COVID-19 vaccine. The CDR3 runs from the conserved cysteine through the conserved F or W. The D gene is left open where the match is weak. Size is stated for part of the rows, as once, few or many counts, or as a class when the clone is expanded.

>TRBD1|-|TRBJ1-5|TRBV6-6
CASSPGDRGRISNQPQHF
TGTGCCAGCAGTCCGGGGGACAGGGGGCGGATTAGCAATCAGCCCCAGCATTTT
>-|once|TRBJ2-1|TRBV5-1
CASSLESGSYNEQFF
TGCGCCAGCAGCTTGGAGTCGGGGTCCTACAATGAGCAGTTCTTC
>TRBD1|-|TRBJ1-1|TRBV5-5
CASSLGTGSQAFF
TGTGCCAGCAGCTTAGGGACAGGGTCGCAAGCTTTCTTT
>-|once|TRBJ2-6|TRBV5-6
CASSLGASGANVLTF
TGTGCCAGCAGCTTAGGCGCCTCTGGGGCCAACGTCCTGACTTTC
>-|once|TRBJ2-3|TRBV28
CASSLKGIPLIDTQYF
TGTGCCAGCAGTTTAAAAGGGATTCCCCTAATTGATACGCAGTATTTT
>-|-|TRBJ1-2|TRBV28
CASRLNYGYTF
TGTGCCAGTCGCCTTAACTATGGCTACACCTTC
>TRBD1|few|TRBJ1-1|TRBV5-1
CASSTGQGRGTEAFF
TGCGCCAGCAGCACGGGACAGGGCCGGGGGACTGAAGCTTTCTTT
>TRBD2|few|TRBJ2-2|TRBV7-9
CASSLDGRAGELFF
TGTGCCAGCAGCTTAGATGGGAGGGCCGGGGAGCTGTTTTTT
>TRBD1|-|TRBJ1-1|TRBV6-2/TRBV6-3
CASSRTQGAQNTEAFF
TGTGCCAGCAGTAGAACGCAGGGGGCACAGAACACTGAAGCTTTCTTT
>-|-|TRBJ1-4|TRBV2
CASESEPNEKLFF
TGTGCCAGCGAGTCGGAGCCTAATGAAAAACTGTTTTTT
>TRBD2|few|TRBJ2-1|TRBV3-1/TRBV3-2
CASSQDGRGGWNEQFF
TGTGCCAGCAGCCAAGATGGGCGGGGGGGCTGGAATGAGCAGTTCTTC
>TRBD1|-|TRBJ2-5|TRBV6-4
CASSASGQGRETQYF
TGTGCCAGCAGTGCGTCGGGACAGGGCCGGGAGACCCAGTACTTC
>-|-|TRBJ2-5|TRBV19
CASTHRGAKETQYF
TGTGCCAGTACCCATAGGGGGGCGAAGGAGACCCAGTACTTC
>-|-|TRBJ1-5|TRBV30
CAWDWGQGNNQPQHF
TGTGCCTGGGACTGGGGACAAGGCAACAATCAGCCCCAGCATTTT
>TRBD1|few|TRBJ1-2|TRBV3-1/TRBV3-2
CVAGQGSYGYTF
TGTGTCGCGGGACAGGGGAGCTATGGCTACACCTTC
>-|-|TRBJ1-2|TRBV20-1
CSASTGFGYTF
TGCAGTGCTAGTACAGGGTTCGGCTACACCTTC
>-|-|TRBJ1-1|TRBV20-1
CSASDFTEAFF
TGCAGTGCTTCGGACTTCACTGAAGCTTTCTTT
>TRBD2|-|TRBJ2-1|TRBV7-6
CASSSLAGGYNEQFF
TGTGCCAGCAGCTCCCTCGCGGGGGGATACAATGAGCAGTTCTTC
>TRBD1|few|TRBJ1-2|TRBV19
CASGLRDRGNGYTF
TGTGCCAGCGGGCTCAGGGACAGGGGCAATGGCTACACCTTC
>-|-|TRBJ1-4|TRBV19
CASRRQSSNEKLFF
TGTGCCAGTAGGAGACAGTCATCTAATGAAAAACTGTTTTTT
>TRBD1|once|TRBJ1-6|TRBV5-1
CASSLDRAENSPLHF
TGCGCCAGCAGCCTTGACAGGGCCGAAAATTCACCCCTCCACTTT
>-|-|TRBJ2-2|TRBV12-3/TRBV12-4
CASSPTGAGELFF
TGTGCCAGCAGCCCCACGGGGGCCGGGGAGCTGTTTTTT
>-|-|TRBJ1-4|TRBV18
CASSPSEGSGEKLFF
TGTGCCAGCTCACCAAGCGAGGGAAGTGGTGAAAAACTGTTTTTT
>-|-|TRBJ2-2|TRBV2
CASSEVRRPGAGELFF
TGTGCCAGCAGTGAAGTTCGAAGACCCGGGGCCGGGGAGCTGTTTTTT
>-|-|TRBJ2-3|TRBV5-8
CASSPSGGGRNTQYF
TGTGCCAGCAGCCCGTCCGGTGGGGGGCGAAATACGCAGTATTTT
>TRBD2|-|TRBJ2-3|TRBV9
CASSVGLAGGSSTDTQYF
TGTGCCAGCAGCGTAGGACTAGCGGGGGGCTCTAGCACAGATACGCAGTATTTT
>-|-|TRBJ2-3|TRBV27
CASSSAPVGGRVDTQYF
TGTGCCAGCAGTTCAGCCCCGGTGGGGGGGCGTGTAGATACGCAGTATTTT
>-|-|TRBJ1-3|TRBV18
CASSPGLSGNTIYF
TGTGCCAGCTCACCCGGGCTCTCTGGAAACACCATATATTTT
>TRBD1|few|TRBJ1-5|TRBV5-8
CASSLETGGRNQPQHF
TGTGCCAGCAGCTTGGAAACAGGGGGCAGAAATCAGCCCCAGCATTTT